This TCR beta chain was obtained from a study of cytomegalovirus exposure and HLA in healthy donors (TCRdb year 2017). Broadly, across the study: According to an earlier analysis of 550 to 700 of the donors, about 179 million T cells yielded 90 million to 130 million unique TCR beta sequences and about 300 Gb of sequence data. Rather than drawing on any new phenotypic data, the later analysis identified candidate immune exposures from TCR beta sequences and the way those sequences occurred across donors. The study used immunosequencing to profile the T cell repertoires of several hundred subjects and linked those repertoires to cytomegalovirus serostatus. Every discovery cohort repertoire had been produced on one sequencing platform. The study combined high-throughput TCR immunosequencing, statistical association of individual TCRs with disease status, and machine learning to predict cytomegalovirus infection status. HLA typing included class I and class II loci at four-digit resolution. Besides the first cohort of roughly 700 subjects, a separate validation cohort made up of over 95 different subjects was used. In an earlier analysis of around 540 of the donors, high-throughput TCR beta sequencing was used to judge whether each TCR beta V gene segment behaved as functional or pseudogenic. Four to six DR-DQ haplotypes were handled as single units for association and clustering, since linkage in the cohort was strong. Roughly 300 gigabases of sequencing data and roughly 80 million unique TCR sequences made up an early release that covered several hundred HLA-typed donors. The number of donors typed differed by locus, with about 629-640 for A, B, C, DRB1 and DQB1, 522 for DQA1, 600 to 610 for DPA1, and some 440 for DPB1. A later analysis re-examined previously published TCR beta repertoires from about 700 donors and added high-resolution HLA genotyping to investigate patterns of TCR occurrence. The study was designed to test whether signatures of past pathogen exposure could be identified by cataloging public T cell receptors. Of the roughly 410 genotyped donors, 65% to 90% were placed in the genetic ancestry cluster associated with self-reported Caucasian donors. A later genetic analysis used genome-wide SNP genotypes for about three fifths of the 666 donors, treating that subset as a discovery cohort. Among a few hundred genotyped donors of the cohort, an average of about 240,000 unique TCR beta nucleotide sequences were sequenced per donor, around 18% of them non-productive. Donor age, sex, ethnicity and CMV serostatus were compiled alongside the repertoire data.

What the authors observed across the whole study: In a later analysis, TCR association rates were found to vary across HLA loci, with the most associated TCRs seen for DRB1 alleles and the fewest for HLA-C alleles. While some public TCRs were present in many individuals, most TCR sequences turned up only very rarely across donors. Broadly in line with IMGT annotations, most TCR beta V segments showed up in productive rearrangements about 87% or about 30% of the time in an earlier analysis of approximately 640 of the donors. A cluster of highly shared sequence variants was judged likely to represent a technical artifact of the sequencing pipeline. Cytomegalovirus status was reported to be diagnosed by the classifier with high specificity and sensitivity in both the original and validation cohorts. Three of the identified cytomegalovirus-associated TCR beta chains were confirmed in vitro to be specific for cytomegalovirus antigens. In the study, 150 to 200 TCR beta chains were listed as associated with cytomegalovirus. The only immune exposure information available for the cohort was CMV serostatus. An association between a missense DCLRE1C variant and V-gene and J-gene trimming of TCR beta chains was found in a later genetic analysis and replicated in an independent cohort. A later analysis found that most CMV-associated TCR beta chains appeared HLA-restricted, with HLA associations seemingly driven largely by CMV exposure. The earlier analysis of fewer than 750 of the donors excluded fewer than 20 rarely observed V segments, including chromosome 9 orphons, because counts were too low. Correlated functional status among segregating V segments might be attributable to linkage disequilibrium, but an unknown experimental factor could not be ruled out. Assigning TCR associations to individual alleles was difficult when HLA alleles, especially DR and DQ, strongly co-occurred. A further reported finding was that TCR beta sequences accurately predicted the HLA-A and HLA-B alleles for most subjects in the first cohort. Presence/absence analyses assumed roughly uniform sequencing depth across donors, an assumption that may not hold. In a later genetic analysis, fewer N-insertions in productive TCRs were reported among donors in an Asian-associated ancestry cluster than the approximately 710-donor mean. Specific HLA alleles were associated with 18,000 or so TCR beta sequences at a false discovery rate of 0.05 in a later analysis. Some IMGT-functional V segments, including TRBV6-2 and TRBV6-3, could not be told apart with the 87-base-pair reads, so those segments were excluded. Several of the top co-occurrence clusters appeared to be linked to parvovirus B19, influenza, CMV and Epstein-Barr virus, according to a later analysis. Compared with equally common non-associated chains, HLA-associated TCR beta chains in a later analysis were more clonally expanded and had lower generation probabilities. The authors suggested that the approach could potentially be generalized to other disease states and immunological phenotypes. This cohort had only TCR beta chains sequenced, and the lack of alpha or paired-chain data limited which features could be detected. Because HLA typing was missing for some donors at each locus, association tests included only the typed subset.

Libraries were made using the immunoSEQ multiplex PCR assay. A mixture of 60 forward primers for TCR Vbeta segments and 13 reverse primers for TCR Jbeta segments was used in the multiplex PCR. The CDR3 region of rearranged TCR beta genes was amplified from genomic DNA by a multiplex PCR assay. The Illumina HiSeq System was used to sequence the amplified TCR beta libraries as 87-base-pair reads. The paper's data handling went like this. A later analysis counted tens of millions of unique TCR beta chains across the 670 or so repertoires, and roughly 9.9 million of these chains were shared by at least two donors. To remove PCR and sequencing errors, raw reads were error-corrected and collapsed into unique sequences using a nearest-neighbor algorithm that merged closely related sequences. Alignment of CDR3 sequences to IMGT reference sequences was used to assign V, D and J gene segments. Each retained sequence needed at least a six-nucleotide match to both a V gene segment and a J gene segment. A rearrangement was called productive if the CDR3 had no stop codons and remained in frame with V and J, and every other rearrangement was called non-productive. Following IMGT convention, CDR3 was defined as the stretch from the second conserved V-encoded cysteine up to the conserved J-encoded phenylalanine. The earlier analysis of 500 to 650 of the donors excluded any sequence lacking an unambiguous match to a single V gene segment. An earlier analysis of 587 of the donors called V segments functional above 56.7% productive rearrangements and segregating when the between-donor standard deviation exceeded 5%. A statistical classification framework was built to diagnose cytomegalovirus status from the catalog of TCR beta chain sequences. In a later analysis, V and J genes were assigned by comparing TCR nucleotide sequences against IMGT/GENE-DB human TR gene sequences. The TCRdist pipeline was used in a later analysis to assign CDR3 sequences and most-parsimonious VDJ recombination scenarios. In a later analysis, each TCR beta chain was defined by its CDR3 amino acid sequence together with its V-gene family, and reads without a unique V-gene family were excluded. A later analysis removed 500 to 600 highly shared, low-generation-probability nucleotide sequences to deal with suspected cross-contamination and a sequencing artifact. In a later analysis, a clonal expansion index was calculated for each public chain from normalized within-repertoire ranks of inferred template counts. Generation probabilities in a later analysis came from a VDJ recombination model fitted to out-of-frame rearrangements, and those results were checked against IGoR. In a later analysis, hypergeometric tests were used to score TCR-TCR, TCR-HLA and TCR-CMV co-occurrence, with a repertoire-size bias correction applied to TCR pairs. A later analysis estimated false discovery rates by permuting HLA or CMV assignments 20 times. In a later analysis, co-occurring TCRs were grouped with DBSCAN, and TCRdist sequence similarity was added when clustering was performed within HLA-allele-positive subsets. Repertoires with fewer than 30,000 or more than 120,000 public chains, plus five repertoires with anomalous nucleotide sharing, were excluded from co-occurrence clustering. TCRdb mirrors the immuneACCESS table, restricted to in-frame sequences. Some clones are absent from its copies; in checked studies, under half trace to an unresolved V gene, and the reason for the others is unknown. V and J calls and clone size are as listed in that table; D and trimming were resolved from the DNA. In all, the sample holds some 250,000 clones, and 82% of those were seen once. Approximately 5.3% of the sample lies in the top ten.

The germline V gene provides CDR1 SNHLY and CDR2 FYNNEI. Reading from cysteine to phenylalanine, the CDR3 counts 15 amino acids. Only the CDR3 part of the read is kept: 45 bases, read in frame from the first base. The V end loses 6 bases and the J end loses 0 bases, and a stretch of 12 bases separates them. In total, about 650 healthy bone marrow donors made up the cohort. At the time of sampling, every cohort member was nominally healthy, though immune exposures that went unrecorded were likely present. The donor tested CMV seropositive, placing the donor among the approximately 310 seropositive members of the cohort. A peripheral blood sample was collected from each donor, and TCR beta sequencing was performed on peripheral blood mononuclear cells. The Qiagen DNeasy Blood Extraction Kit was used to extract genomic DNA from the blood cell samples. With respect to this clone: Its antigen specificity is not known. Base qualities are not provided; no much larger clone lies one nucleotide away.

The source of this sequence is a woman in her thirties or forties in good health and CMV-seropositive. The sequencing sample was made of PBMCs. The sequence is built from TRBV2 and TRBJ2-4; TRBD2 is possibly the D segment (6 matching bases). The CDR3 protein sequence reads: CASSPLALAKNIQYF. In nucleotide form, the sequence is TGTGCCAGCAGCCCTCTAGCGCTAGCCAAAAACATTCAGTACTTC.